The 21 T cell receptor beta chains below come from one sample, sequenced in a study of naive and memory T cell subsets. The beta constant-region primer was an equimolar mix of two oligonucleotides covering TRBC1 and TRBC2. Nested alpha and beta constant-region primers with the SP2 primer drove four PCR rounds on ligated cDNA. TCRdb reprocessed the UMI-ligation and nested PCR reads via MiXCR and lists one record per CDR3 protein. Altogether 95,000 to 150,000 distinct CDR3 sequences are present, 36% being singletons, with the ten largest covering 0.9%. The sample consisted of central memory CD4+ T cells from blood. The receptors were gathered from a human donor in good health.

The CDR3 DNA follows: TGTGCCAGCAGCAAAGGGGACGGGCGCGAGCAGTACTTC. Protein product: CASSKGDGREQYF. The chain carries TRBV14 and TRBJ2-7; D might be TRBD1 or TRBD2, each matching 5 bases. Trimming removed 5 bases from V and 6 bases from J, with 14 bases in between. The CDR3 covers 13 residues. Germline V lookup: CDR1 SGHDN, CDR2 FVKESK. The full variable domain, with the rest looked up from reference TRBV14 and TRBJ2-7, is EAGVTQFPSHSVIEKGQTVTLRCDPISGHDNLYWYRRVMGKEIKFLLHFVKESKQDESGMPNNRFLAERTGGTYSTLKVQPAELEDSGVYFCASSKGDGREQYFGPGTRLTVT.

The chain couples TRBV27 to TRBJ2-1; 7 positions match TRBD2. Germline V gives CDR1 MNHEY, CDR2 SMNVEV (reference sequence). The length of the CDR3 is 15 residues. V was clipped by 0 bases and J by 8 bases; unmatched bases: 7. The DNA of the CDR3 is TGTGCCAGCAGTTTATCGGGAGGGACGACATATGAGCAGTTCTTC. Amino acid sequence: CASSLSGGTTYEQFF.

This clonotype was seen only a few times. The chain couples TRBV20-1 to TRBJ1-4; the D gene is possibly TRBD1 (5 bases). Germline V lookup: CDR1 DFQATT, CDR2 SNEGSKA (reference sequence). The CDR3 has 15 amino acids. V was trimmed by 5 bases and J by 2 bases, leaving 15 bases between them. CDR3 region: CSAFPGGTTNEKLFF. The CDR3 nucleotides are TGCAGTGCTTTTCCCGGGGGTACTACTAATGAAAAACTGTTTTTT.

The J gene is TRBJ2-1, the V gene TRBV20-1; D gene unclear. There are 14 residues in the CDR3. Between the trimmed V and J ends, which lost 3 bases and 4 bases, there was a span of 13 bases. CDR1 and CDR2 from the germline V gene are DFQATT and SNEGSKA (reference sequence). The CDR3 nucleotides read TGCAGTGCTAGGCCTTGGAACTATTACAATGAGCAGTTCTTC. Translating gives CSARPWNYYNEQFF.

This clonotype was recorded at least ten times. V usage is TRBV11-1 and J usage is TRBJ2-5; D perhaps matches TRBD2 (6 bases). The CDR3 covers 16 residues. Germline V CDR1 and CDR2: SGHAT, FQDESV (reference sequence). Trimming left V 1 base short and J 5 bases short, with 17 bases between. The CDR3 region is CASSLVWQGGMETQYF. CDR3 nucleotide sequence: TGTGCCAGCAGCTTAGTTTGGCAGGGCGGGATGGAGACCCAGTACTTC.

The chain recombines TRBV20-1 with TRBJ1-1, with no clear D. This CDR3 has 11 amino acids. V dropped 3 bases and J dropped 4 bases, with 6 bases sitting between them. Germline V CDR1 and CDR2: DFQATT, SNEGSKA (reference sequence). As DNA, the CDR3 is TGCAGTGCTAGCTCACGCACTGAAGCTTTCTTT. It encodes CSASSRTEAFF.

The gene calls are TRBV4-3 and TRBJ2-2; 7 positions match TRBD1. Germline CDR1 reads LGHNA; CDR2 reads YSLEER. Germline trimming cut 3 bases from V and 6 bases from J; bases unmatched to any gene: 4. The CDR3 is made up of 14 amino acids. The CDR3 DNA reads as TGCGCCAGCAGCCAGGCAAGGGGGCCCGGGGAGCTGTTTTTT. Residues: CASSQARGPGELFF.

The chain is built from TRBV7-8 and TRBJ1-4; D is unresolved. Trimming took 4 bases from V and 5 from J, leaving 11 bases between them. CDR1 is SGHVS and CDR2 is FQNEAQ in the germline V gene. CDR3 length equals 14 residues. This chain's CDR3 is CASSSLDRNEKLFF. The CDR3, as DNA: TGTGCCAGCAGCTCCCTGGATAGGAATGAAAAACTGTTTTTT. Looking up the rest from reference TRBV7-8 and TRBJ1-4 gives the full variable domain: GAGVSQSPRYKVAKRGQDVALRCDPISGHVSLFWYQQALGQGPEFLTYFQNEAQLDKSGLPSDRFFAERPEGSVSTLKIQRTQQEDSAVYLCASSSLDRNEKLFFGSGTQLSVL.

Only a few counts were recorded for this clonotype. The V call is TRBV29-1, the J call TRBJ2-5; 10 bases match TRBD2. CDR3 length: 14 residues. Germline CDR1 and CDR2: SQVTM and ANQGSEA. Unmatched junction bases numbered 4, after V lost 4 bases and J lost 2 bases. DNA for the CDR3: TGCAGCGTTGCTAGCGGGAGCAAGCAAGAGACCCAGTACTTC. Amino acids: CSVASGSKQETQYF.

A few counts support this clonotype. V gene TRBV20-1 combines with J gene TRBJ2-1, with D perhaps given as TRBD1 or TRBD2 (5 bases each). The length of the CDR3 is 15 residues. Per the germline V gene, CDR1 is DFQATT and CDR2 is SNEGSKA (reference sequence). Trimming took off 0 bases at V and 7 bases at J, with 16 bases between the two ends. The chain's CDR3 is CSARDQGRGVNEQFF. The DNA of the CDR3 is TGCAGTGCTAGAGATCAGGGTAGGGGAGTGAATGAGCAGTTCTTC.

The table lists this clonotype with a few counts. The chain joins TRBV12-5 to TRBJ2-7, with a possible D match to TRBD1 (5 bases). Germline-derived CDR1 and CDR2 are LGHNT and FRNRAP. Trimming took 1 base from V and 9 from J, leaving 16 bases between them. The CDR3 has 14 amino acids. The CDR3 sequence: CASGLGTGSTRQYF. In nucleotides, the CDR3 is TGTGCTAGTGGTTTGGGCACAGGTTCTACGAGGCAGTACTTC. The whole variable domain, filled in from reference TRBV12-5 and TRBJ2-7, reads DARVTQTPRHKVTEMGQEVTMRCQPILGHNTVFWYRQTMMQGLELLAYFRNRAPLDDSGMPKDRFSAEMPDATLATLKIQPSEPRDSAVYFCASGLGTGSTRQYFGPGTRLTVT.

This clonotype has just one count. The CDR3 is CASRRTSDRVGNQPQHF. The CDR3 coding sequence is TGTGCCAGCAGAAGGACATCGGACAGGGTCGGCAATCAGCCCCAGCATTTT. The V call is TRBV6-5, the J call TRBJ1-5; 8 nucleotides line up with TRBD1. Germline V gene lookup returns CDR1 MNHEY and CDR2 SVGAGI. CDR3 length: 17 amino acids. The V and J ends lost 6 bases and 2 bases, in that order; junction bases with no gene match: 12.

This clonotype was counted only a few times. The genes are TRBV7-2 and TRBJ2-5, with D possibly matching TRBD1 (6 bases). Germline V gene lookup returns CDR1 SGHTA and CDR2 FQGNSA. The CDR3 runs 15 residues. V was trimmed by 4 bases and J by 7 bases, leaving 19 bases between them. The DNA of the CDR3 is TGTGCCAGCAGCTCCTTCGGACAGACAAGAGGGACCCAGTACTTC. Translated: CASSSFGQTRGTQYF.

This clonotype has more than one count but fewer than ten. V is TRBV20-1 and J is TRBJ2-7; TRBD2 agrees at 11 bases. From germline, CDR1 is DFQATT and CDR2 SNEGSKA (reference sequence). CDR3 size: 14 residues. V lost 6 bases, J lost 6 bases, and 10 bases stayed unmatched. The CDR3 here is CSALGLAGGLEQYF. As DNA, the CDR3 is TGCAGTGCCCTGGGCCTAGCGGGAGGTCTCGAGCAGTACTTC.

This chain connects TRBV3-1 to TRBJ2-1; 7 positions agree with TRBD2. Germline assignment: CDR1 LGHDT and CDR2 YNNKEL (reference sequence). J gave up 1 base and V 0 bases, and 12 bases lay outside the gene matches. The CDR3 has 19 amino acids. CDR3 nucleotides: TGTGCCAGCAGCCAAGATCTTGGGGGAGGGCCCTTTTCCTACAATGAGCAGTTCTTC. Translation: CASSQDLGGGPFSYNEQFF.

There are a few counts of this clonotype. The chain employs TRBV27 and TRBJ1-5; possible D gene TRBD1, 5 bases. Trimming pared 2 bases from V and 7 bases from J, leaving 9 bases between. Germline V gene sequence: CDR1 MNHEY, CDR2 SMNVEV (reference sequence). The CDR3 covers 13 residues. CDR3 amino acids: CASSLQGRQPQHF. As DNA, the CDR3 is TGTGCCAGCAGTTTACAGGGCCGGCAGCCCCAGCATTTT.

This clonotype is judged medium-sized. The chain carries TRBV7-2 and TRBJ2-5; D is ambiguous. The CDR3 runs to 13 residues. V lost 4 bases, J lost 2 bases, and 8 bases lay in between. Germline V gene lookup returns CDR1 SGHTA and CDR2 FQGNSA. CDR3 region: CASSWNSQETQYF. CDR3 in DNA: TGTGCCAGCAGCTGGAATTCTCAAGAGACCCAGTACTTC.

The chain is built from TRBV20-1 and TRBJ1-5, with TRBD1 matching over 7 bases. The V gene's germline CDR1 is DFQATT and CDR2 SNEGSKA (reference sequence). The CDR3 contains 17 residues. V lost 3 bases, J lost 4 bases, and 15 bases stayed unmatched. The CDR3 sequence: CSASSGQSRVGNQPQHF. The CDR3 DNA follows: TGCAGTGCTAGTTCGGGACAGTCCCGTGTTGGGAATCAGCCCCAGCATTTT.

This clonotype was counted between two and nine times. The V and J genes are TRBV6-6 and TRBJ1-1; possible D gene TRBD1, 5 bases. V was clipped by 6 bases and J by 10 bases, with 15 bases between them. Germline CDR1 MNHNY, CDR2 SVGAGI (reference sequence). This CDR3 region has 12 residues. The CDR3 loop reads CASSSGGDRAFF. CDR3 bases: TGTGCCAGCAGCTCCGGAGGGGATCGAGCTTTCTTT.

This clonotype was counted between two and nine times. This chain connects TRBV18 to TRBJ2-1; D not certain. V was cut by 6 bases and J by 4 bases, with 4 bases left in between. The CDR3 loop spans 11 amino acids. Per the germline V gene, CDR1 is KGHSH and CDR2 is LQKENI. In nucleotides, the CDR3 is TGTGCCAGCTCCCAGTACAATGAGCAGTTCTTC. Protein sequence: CASSQYNEQFF. Using reference TRBV18 and TRBJ2-1 for the parts outside the CDR3, the full variable domain is NAGVMQNPRHLVRRRGQEARLRCSPMKGHSHVYWYRQLPEEGLKFMVYLQKENIIDESGMPKERFSAEFPKEGPSILRIQQVVRGDSAAYFCASSQYNEQFFGPGTRLTVL.

This clonotype was counted only a few times. The chain joins TRBV7-2 to TRBJ2-1; 8 bases match TRBD2. Germline-derived CDR1 and CDR2 are SGHTA and FQGNSA. J was trimmed by 3 bases and V by 3 bases; bases with no gene match: 1. The CDR3 is 14 residues long. CDR3 sequence: CASSFGRGYNEQFF. The CDR3 nucleotides are TGTGCCAGCAGCTTCGGGAGGGGCTACAATGAGCAGTTCTTC.